One sample yielded the 6 T cell receptor beta chains listed below, sequenced in a study of cytomegalovirus exposure and HLA in healthy donors. The primer mix had 60 Vbeta and 13 Jbeta primers. Profiling relied on immunoSEQ multiplex PCR, and the TCRdb table lists in-frame clones only, not all of them. This sample has roughly 100,000 clones, with about 69% found just once. Sequenced input: PBMCs. The receptor source for this set is a woman between 18 and 29 years old in good health and CMV-seropositive.

This clone appeared a single time. The junction departs from the called germline gene at one end, perhaps through a read error. This chain uses TRBV7-9 with TRBJ1-6; D ambiguous. Per germline, CDR1 SEHNR and CDR2 FQNEAQ (reference sequence). The CDR3 spans 17 residues. The CDR3 coding sequence is TGTTCCAGCAGCCTCCTTCACCTGGGCGGGGAATATTCACCCCTCCACTTT. The encoded protein is CSSSLLHLGGEYSPLHF.

This clone was counted between two and nine times. The chain employs TRBV4-2 and TRBJ1-1; D is undetermined. Between the trimmed V and J ends, which lost 0 bases and 1 base, there was a span of 18 bases. The CDR3 runs 18 residues. Germline CDR1 LGHNA, CDR2 YNFKEQ. For the CDR3, the DNA is TGTGCCAGCAGCCAAGATCCGAGGGCTACCGAGTCGAACACTGAAGCTTTCTTT. Translated: CASSQDPRATESNTEAFF.

The gene calls are TRBV29-1 and TRBJ2-7; D is perhaps TRBD1 (5 bases). This CDR3 is 14 amino acids long. In germline, CDR1 is SQVTM, CDR2 ANQGSEA. Deletions cut 1 base from V and 4 bases from J, with 14 bases between. The CDR3: CSVEVHQGQYEQYF. The DNA of the CDR3 is TGCAGCGTTGAAGTGCACCAGGGCCAGTACGAGCAGTACTTC.

This chain connects TRBV29-1 to TRBJ1-1; 7 nucleotides match TRBD1. Germline assignment: CDR1 SQVTM and CDR2 ANQGSEA. V gave up 3 bases and J gave up 10 bases; unmatched junction bases: 8. This CDR3 comprises 12 residues. The DNA for the CDR3 is TGCAGCGTTGACGAGGGGGCCCGAGGAGCTTTCTTT. As protein: CSVDEGARGAFF.

This clone was observed a handful of times. The CDR3 DNA sequence: TGTGCCAGCAGCTTAGTGACTAGCCAGCAAGAGACCCAGTACTTC. It translates to CASSLVTSQQETQYF. The chain is built from TRBV7-6 and TRBJ2-5, with 7 bases aligning to TRBD2. There are 15 residues in the CDR3. Germline-derived CDR1 and CDR2 are SGHVS and FNYEAQ. The V and J ends lost 1 base and 2 bases, in that order; junction bases with no gene match: 4.

This CDR3 is CAISDPPGDEQYF. The DNA of the CDR3 is TGTGCCATCAGTGACCCACCGGGGGACGAGCAGTACTTC. The chain uses TRBV10-3 and TRBJ2-7, with D tentatively TRBD2 (6 bases). The CDR3 has 13 amino acids. V lost 3 bases and J 5 bases, leaving 11 bases between the germline ends. Germline V gives CDR1 ENHRY, CDR2 SYGVKD.